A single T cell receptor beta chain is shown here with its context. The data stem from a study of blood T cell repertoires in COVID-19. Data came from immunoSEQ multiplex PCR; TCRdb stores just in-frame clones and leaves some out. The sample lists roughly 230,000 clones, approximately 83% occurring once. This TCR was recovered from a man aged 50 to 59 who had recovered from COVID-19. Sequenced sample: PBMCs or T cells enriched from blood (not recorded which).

CDR3 DNA sequence: TGTGCCAGCAGTGATGAGAACCATCAGCCCCAGCATTTT. This sequence encodes CASSDENHQPQHF. The chain employs TRBV2 and TRBJ1-5; D unresolved. Germline CDR1 is SNHLY and CDR2 is FYNNEI. There are 13 residues in the CDR3. Trimming left V 3 bases short and J 5 bases short, with 8 bases between.